This passage covers 8 T cell receptor beta chains from one sample sequenced in a study of T cell responses to AZD1222 COVID-19 vaccine. Sequenced by immunoSEQ multiplex PCR; TCRdb stores in-frame clones only, minus some. Found here are roughly 50,000 clones, roughly 90% of them singletons; the top ten hold approximately 5%. The sample consisted of peripheral blood, taken 28 days after the second AZD1222 dose. The receptors shown here come from an adult who received the AZD1222 COVID-19 vaccine.

The rearrangement uses TRBV4-1 and TRBJ2-7, with D maybe TRBD2 (6 bases). V shed 8 bases and J shed 0 bases, with 11 bases lying between them. Germline assignment: CDR1 MGHRA and CDR2 YSYEKL. The CDR3 is 13 residues long. CDR3 sequence reads: CASGSGSSYEQYF. The CDR3, as DNA: TGCGCCAGCGGCTCCGGGAGCTCCTACGAGCAGTACTTC.

This clone has more than one count but fewer than ten. This sequence joins TRBV6-2 or TRBV6-3 and TRBJ2-1, with 8 bases identical to TRBD1. Germline loops: CDR1 MNHEY, CDR2 SVGEGT. Trimming took 5 bases from V and 8 from J; bases not matched to a gene: 11. The CDR3 loop spans 15 amino acids. The CDR3 reads CASSDGQGRRDEQFF. In nucleotides, the CDR3 is TGTGCCAGCAGTGACGGACAGGGTAGAAGGGATGAGCAGTTCTTC.

The V gene is TRBV10-3, the J gene TRBJ2-5, with a tentative D call TRBD2 (6 bases). The CDR3 is made up of 12 amino acids. The V end was cut by 3 bases, the J end by 5 bases, with 7 bases between. In germline, CDR1 is ENHRY, CDR2 SYGVKD. The DNA of the CDR3 is TGTGCCATCAGTGAAGGAGGGGAGACCCAGTACTTC. Protein: CAISEGGETQYF.

CDR3 amino acids: CASRPTSGDVYF. CDR3 in DNA: TGTGCCAGCAGGCCGACGTCAGGGGACGTGTACTTC. The chain couples TRBV27 to TRBJ2-7; D may be TRBD1 (6 bases). CDR1 is MNHEY, CDR2 SMNVEV, per germline (reference sequence). The CDR3 loop spans 12 amino acids. The germline V and J ends were trimmed by 6 bases and 12 bases, with 18 bases remaining between them.

This rearrangement joins TRBV19 to TRBJ1-1; D might be TRBD1 (6 bases). The germline V gene has CDR1 LNHDA and CDR2 SQIVND (reference sequence). The V and J ends lost 4 bases and 3 bases respectively, with 15 bases between them. The CDR3 runs 15 residues. CDR3 sequence: CASSNLGTPDTEAFF. In DNA form, the CDR3 reads TGTGCCAGTAGTAACCTGGGGACACCTGACACTGAAGCTTTCTTT.

This sequence joins TRBV28 and TRBJ2-5, with D perhaps TRBD2 (5 bases). This CDR3 spans 11 amino acids. Germline values: CDR1 MDHEN, CDR2 SYDVKM. Trimming pared 5 bases from V and 5 bases from J, leaving 6 bases between. CDR3 nucleotide sequence: TGTGCCAGCAGTAGGAGGGAGACCCAGTACTTC. As protein: CASSRRETQYF.

CDR3 in DNA: TGTGCCAGCAGCCAAGTAGTGGTCAGGAACAATGAGCAGTTCTTC. Translation: CASSQVVVRNNEQFF. This chain joins TRBV3-1 (or the pseudogene TRBV3-2) and TRBJ2-1; D is undetermined. Per germline, CDR1 LGHDT and CDR2 YNNKEL (reference sequence). V lost 1 base to trimming and J lost 5 bases, with 12 bases between them. The CDR3 sequence is 15 residues long.

V is TRBV21-1 and J is TRBJ1-6. TRBV21-1 is recorded as a pseudogene. The CDR3 runs to 18 residues. The DNA of the CDR3 is TGTGCCAGCAGCATGGGTGGGGGGACCCGGTCCTATAATTCACCCCTCCACTTT. This encodes CASSMGGGTRSYNSPLHF.